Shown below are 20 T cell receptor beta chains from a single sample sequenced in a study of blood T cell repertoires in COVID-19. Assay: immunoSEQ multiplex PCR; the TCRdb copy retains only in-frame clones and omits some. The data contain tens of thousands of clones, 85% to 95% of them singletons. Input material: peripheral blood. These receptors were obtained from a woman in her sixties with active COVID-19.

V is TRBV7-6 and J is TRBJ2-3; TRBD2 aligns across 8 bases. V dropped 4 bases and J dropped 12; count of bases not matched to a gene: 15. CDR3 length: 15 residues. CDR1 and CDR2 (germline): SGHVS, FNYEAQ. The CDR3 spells CASSYTTAGALSQYF. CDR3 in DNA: TGTGCCAGCAGCTATACCACAGCGGGGGCCCTTTCCCAGTATTTT.

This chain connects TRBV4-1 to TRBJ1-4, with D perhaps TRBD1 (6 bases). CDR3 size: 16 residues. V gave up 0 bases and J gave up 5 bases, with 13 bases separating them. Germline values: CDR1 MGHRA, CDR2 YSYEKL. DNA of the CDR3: TGCGCCAGCAGCCAAGATATGGACAGCGAGAATGAAAAACTGTTTTTT. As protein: CASSQDMDSENEKLFF.

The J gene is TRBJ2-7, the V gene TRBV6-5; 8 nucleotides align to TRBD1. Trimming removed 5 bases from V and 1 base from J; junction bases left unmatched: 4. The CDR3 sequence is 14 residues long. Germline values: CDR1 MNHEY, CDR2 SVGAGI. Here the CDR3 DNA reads TGTGCCAGCAGTCAGGGGGCCAGGTCCTACGAGCAGTACTTC. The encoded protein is CASSQGARSYEQYF.

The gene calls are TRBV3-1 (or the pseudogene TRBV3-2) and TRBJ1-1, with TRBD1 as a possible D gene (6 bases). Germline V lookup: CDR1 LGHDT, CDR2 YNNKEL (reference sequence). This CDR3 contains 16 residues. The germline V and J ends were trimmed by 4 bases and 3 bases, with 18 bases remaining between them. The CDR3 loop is CASSPRWGGAYTEAFF. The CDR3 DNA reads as TGTGCCAGCAGCCCCCGTTGGGGGGGCGCGTACACTGAAGCTTTCTTT.

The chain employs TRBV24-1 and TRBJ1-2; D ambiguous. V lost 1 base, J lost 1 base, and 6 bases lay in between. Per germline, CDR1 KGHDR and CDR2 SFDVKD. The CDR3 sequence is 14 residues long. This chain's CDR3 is CATSDFRVNYGYTF. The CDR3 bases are TGTGCCACCAGTGATTTCCGAGTTAACTATGGCTACACCTTC.

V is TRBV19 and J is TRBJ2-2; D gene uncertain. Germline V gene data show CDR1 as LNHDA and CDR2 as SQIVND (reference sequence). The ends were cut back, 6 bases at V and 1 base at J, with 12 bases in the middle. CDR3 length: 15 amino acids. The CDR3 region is CASRPQSKNTGELFF. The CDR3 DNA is TGTGCCAGTAGGCCACAATCGAAGAACACCGGGGAGCTGTTTTTT.

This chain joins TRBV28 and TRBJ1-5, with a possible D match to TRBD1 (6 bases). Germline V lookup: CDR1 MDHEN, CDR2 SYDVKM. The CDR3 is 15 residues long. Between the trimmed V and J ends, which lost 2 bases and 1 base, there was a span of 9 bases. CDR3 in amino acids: CASSLGGASNQPQHF. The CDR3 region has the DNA TGTGCCAGCAGTTTAGGGGGGGCAAGCAATCAGCCCCAGCATTTT.

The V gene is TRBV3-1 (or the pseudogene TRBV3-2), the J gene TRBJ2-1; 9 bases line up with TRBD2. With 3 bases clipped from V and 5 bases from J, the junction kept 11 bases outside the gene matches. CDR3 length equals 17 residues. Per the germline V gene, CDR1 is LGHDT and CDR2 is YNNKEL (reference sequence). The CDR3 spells CASSHSLAGVPHNEQFF. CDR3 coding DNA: TGTGCCAGCAGCCACTCCTTAGCGGGGGTCCCCCACAATGAGCAGTTCTTC.

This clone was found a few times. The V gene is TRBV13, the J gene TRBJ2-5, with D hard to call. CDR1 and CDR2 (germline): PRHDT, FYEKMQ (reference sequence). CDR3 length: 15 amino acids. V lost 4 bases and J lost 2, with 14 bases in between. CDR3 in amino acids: CASSSARSYQETQYF. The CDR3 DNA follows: TGTGCCAGCAGCTCCGCTCGTAGTTATCAAGAGACCCAGTACTTC.

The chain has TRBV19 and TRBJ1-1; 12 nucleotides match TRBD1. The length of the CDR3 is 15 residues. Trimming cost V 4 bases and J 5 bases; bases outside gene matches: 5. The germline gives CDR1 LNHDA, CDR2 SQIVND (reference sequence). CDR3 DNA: TGTGCCAGTAGTACAGGGACAGGGGGCTTTACTGAAGCTTTCTTT. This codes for CASSTGTGGFTEAFF.

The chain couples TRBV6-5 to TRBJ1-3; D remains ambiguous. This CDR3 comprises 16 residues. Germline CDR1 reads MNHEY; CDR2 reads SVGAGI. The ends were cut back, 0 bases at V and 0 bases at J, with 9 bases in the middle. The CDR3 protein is CASSYSGVSSGNTIYF. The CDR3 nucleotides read TGTGCCAGCAGTTACTCGGGCGTGAGCTCTGGAAACACCATATATTTT.

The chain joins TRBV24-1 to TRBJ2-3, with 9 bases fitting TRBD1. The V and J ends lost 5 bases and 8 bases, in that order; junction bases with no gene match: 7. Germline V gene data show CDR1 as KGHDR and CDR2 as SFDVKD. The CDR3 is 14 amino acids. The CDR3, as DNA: TGTGCCACCAGTGGGACAGGGGTAAAGGGTACGCAGTATTTT. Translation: CATSGTGVKGTQYF.

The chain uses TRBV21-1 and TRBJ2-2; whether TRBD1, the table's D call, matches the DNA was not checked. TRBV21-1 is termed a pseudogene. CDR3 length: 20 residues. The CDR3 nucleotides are TGTGCCAGCAGCAAAAGCACACAGGTAAACCAACCAAAGGGCACCGGGGAGCTGTTTTTT. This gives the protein CASSKSTQVNQPKGTGELFF.

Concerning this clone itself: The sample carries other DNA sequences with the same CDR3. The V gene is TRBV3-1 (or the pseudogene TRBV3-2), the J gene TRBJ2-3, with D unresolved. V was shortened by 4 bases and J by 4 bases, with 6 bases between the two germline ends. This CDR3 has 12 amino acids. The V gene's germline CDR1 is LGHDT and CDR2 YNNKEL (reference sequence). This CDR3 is CASSPSADTQYF. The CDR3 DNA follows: TGTGCCAGCAGCCCGTCGGCAGATACGCAGTATTTT.

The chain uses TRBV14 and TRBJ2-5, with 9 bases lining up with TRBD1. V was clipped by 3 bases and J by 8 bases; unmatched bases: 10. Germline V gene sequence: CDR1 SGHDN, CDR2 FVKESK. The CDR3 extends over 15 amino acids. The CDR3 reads CASSHWDRARITQYF. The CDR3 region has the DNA TGTGCCAGCAGCCATTGGGACAGGGCGAGAATAACCCAGTACTTC.

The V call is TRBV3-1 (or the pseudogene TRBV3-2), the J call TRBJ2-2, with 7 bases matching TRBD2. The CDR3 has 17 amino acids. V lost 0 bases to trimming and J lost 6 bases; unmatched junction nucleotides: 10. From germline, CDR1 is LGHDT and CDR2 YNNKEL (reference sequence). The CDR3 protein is CASSQDRSAGRAGELFF. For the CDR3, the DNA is TGTGCCAGCAGCCAAGATAGGTCAGCAGGGAGGGCCGGGGAGCTGTTTTTT.

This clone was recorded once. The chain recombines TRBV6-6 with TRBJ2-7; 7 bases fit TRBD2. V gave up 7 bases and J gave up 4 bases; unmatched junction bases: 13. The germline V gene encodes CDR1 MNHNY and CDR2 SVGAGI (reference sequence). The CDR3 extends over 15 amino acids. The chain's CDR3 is CASTKSGGGRYEQYF. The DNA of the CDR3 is TGTGCCAGCACCAAAAGTGGCGGGGGACGTTACGAGCAGTACTTC.

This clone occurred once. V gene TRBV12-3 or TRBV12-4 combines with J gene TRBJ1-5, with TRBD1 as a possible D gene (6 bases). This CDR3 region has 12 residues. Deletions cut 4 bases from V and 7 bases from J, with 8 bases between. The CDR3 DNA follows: TGTGCCAGCAGTTCGGACAGCCAGCCCCAGCATTTT. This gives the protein CASSSDSQPQHF.

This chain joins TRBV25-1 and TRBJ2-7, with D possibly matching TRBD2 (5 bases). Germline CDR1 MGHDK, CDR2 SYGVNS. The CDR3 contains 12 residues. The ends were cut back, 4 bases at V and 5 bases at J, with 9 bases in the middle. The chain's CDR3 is CASSVGRHEQYF. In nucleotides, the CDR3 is TGTGCCAGCAGTGTAGGGAGACACGAGCAGTACTTC.

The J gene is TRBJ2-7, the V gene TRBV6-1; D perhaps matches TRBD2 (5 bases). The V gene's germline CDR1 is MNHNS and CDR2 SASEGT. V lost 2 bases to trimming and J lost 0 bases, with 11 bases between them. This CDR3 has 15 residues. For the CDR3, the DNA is TGTGCCAGCAGTGAACGGTGGGAGAGCTCCTACGAGCAGTACTTC. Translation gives CASSERWESSYEQYF.